The 32 T cell receptor beta chains listed next were all sequenced from one sample in a study of control samples from healthy donors and cancer patients. Profiled with immunoSEQ multiplex PCR; TCRdb holds only in-frame clones, not every one. The sample consists of about 140,000 clones, more than 90% of them appearing once. Specimen: blood. Receptors originate from a man aged 25-40 years in good health.

V usage is TRBV6-6 and J usage is TRBJ1-3; D possibly corresponds to TRBD1 (6 bases). Trimming left V 7 bases short and J 3 bases short, with 10 bases between. Germline CDR1 is MNHNY and CDR2 is SVGAGI (reference sequence). The CDR3 runs 13 residues. In DNA, the CDR3 is TGTGCCAGCACCCTGGACAGTGGAAACACCATATATTTT. Translation gives CASTLDSGNTIYF.

The chain couples TRBV30 to TRBJ1-4, with 7 bases lining up with TRBD1. Germline CDR1 and CDR2: GTSNPN and SVGIG (reference sequence). V lost 6 bases and J lost 3; bases outside the gene matches: 4. The CDR3 is 13 amino acids. CDR3 sequence reads: CACDRVPNEKLFF. The CDR3 bases are TGTGCCTGTGACAGGGTCCCTAATGAAAAACTGTTTTTT.

The J gene is TRBJ2-7, the V gene TRBV28; 7 bases line up with TRBD1. CDR1 and CDR2 (germline): MDHEN, SYDVKM. V shed 6 bases and J 3 bases; nucleotides not matched to a gene: 11. The CDR3 runs 15 residues. CDR3 coding DNA: TGTGCCAGCAGCCCGCTAGACAGGGCCTACTACGAGCAGTACTTC. It translates to CASSPLDRAYYEQYF.

The J gene is TRBJ1-1, the V gene TRBV11-2; D might be TRBD1 (5 bases). There are 14 residues in the CDR3. CDR1 is SGHAT, CDR2 FQNNGV, per germline. V lost 4 bases and J 4 bases, leaving 13 bases between the germline ends. CDR3 sequence reads: CASSSYGRVTEAFF. In DNA form, the CDR3 reads TGTGCCAGCAGCTCCTATGGCAGGGTCACTGAAGCTTTCTTT.

This clone has only a few counts. The chain recombines TRBV4-1 with TRBJ2-5; the D gene is possibly TRBD1 (6 bases). With 0 bases removed from V and 2 bases from J, the gap between germline ends came to 13 bases. The germline V gene has CDR1 MGHRA and CDR2 YSYEKL. This CDR3 has 16 amino acids. This CDR3 is CASSQDRRTAQETQYF. The CDR3 DNA reads TGCGCCAGCAGCCAAGATCGAAGGACAGCTCAAGAGACCCAGTACTTC.

This clone was seen once. The chain joins TRBV6-5 to TRBJ2-7, with D possibly TRBD1 on 6 matching bases. Trimming pared 7 bases from V and 6 bases from J, leaving 13 bases between. CDR1 MNHEY and CDR2 SVGAGI come from the germline V gene. The CDR3 totals 12 residues. For the CDR3, the DNA is TGTGCCAGCACCTCAGACAGGCGCGAGCAGTACTTC. Translating gives CASTSDRREQYF.

V is TRBV30 and J is TRBJ2-1; TRBD2 matches 8 bases. Germline V gives CDR1 GTSNPN, CDR2 SVGIG (reference sequence). J was trimmed by 8 bases and V by 4 bases; bases with no gene match: 13. The CDR3 runs to 15 residues. The DNA of the CDR3 is TGTGCCTGGACCCGAGGAGGGACTAGTCGATATGAGCAGTTCTTC. It specifies CAWTRGGTSRYEQFF.

This sequence joins TRBV19 and TRBJ2-7, with 7 bases aligning to TRBD2. This CDR3 comprises 14 residues. V was pared by 4 bases and J by 3 bases, with 6 bases of the junction left unmatched. Germline assignment: CDR1 LNHDA and CDR2 SQIVND (reference sequence). CDR3: CASSTRWEGYEQYF. The CDR3, as DNA: TGTGCCAGTAGTACCCGTTGGGAGGGCTACGAGCAGTACTTC.

The rearrangement joins TRBV28 to TRBJ1-2, with 10 bases identical to TRBD1. The V gene end was trimmed by 4 bases and the J gene end by 3 bases; junction bases not matched to a gene: 8. CDR3 size: 16 residues. Germline-derived CDR1 and CDR2 are MDHEN and SYDVKM. CDR3 sequence reads: CASSSPTGTGDYGYTF. In nucleotides, the CDR3 is TGTGCCAGCAGTTCCCCGACCGGGACAGGGGACTATGGCTACACCTTC.

The chain is built from TRBV28 and TRBJ2-2; 7 bases are a match to TRBD2. Germline assignment: CDR1 MDHEN and CDR2 SYDVKM. The trim removed 6 bases at V and 4 bases at J, leaving 17 bases unmatched. This CDR3 region has 18 residues. CDR3 in amino acids: CASSTPVSGGGSTGELFF. For the CDR3, the DNA is TGTGCCAGCAGCACGCCGGTGTCGGGAGGAGGCAGCACCGGGGAGCTGTTTTTT.

This clone appeared a single time. This specimen includes other DNA sequences encoding the same CDR3. The V and J genes are TRBV7-3 and TRBJ2-3; 9 nucleotides line up with TRBD2. After removal of 5 bases from V and 6 bases from J, the junction contained 6 bases not matched to a gene. CDR1 is SGHTA and CDR2 is FQGTGA in the germline V gene. This CDR3 is built from 14 residues. In nucleotides, the CDR3 is TGTGCCAGCAGCCCGGGACTAGCAACGGATACGCAGTATTTT. Its translation: CASSPGLATDTQYF.

The chain is built from TRBV11-2 and TRBJ1-1, with 8 bases lining up with TRBD1. Trimming took 5 bases from V and 6 from J; bases not matched to a gene: 11. The CDR3 contains 15 residues. CDR1 SGHAT and CDR2 FQNNGV come from the germline V gene. CDR3 DNA: TGTGCCAGCAGCAGTTGGACAGGGAGGTTGGCTGAAGCTTTCTTT. This encodes CASSSWTGRLAEAFF. Full variable domain (missing parts from reference TRBV11-2 and TRBJ1-1): EAGVAQSPRYKIIEKRQSVAFWCNPISGHATLYWYQQILGQGPKLLIQFQNNGVVDDSQLPKDRFSAERLKGVDSTLKIQPAKLEDSAVYLCASSSWTGRLAEAFFGQGTRLTVV.

V usage is TRBV5-1 and J usage is TRBJ2-1; possibly TRBD1 for D (6 bases). V dropped 0 bases and J dropped 2 bases, with 6 bases sitting between them. CDR1 is SGHRS and CDR2 is YFSETQ in the germline V gene. This CDR3 has 14 amino acids. CDR3 region: CASSLGTAYNEQFF. The CDR3 DNA reads as TGCGCCAGCAGCTTGGGGACAGCCTACAATGAGCAGTTCTTC.

The V call is TRBV19, the J call TRBJ1-2, with a weak D call TRBD1 (5 bases). The V end lost 1 base, the J end lost 1 base, and 10 bases lay between the germline ends. CDR3 length equals 15 residues. Germline V gene data show CDR1 as LNHDA and CDR2 as SQIVND (reference sequence). The CDR3 DNA reads TGTGCCAGTAGTATAGGGGACTCCCTTAACTATGGCTACACCTTC. The encoded protein is CASSIGDSLNYGYTF.

V usage is TRBV28 and J usage is TRBJ1-2; the match to TRBD1 covers 7 bases. The CDR3 loop spans 13 amino acids. The V segment lost 6 bases and the J segment 2 bases; nucleotides outside the gene matches: 3. CDR1 is MDHEN and CDR2 is SYDVKM in the germline V gene. The CDR3: CASRKQGNYGYTF. The CDR3 region has the DNA TGTGCCAGCAGGAAACAGGGGAACTATGGCTACACCTTC.

This chain connects TRBV3-1 (or the pseudogene TRBV3-2) to TRBJ2-7, with TRBD2 identical over 10 bases. The CDR3 spans 14 residues. CDR1 and CDR2 (germline): LGHDT, YNNKEL (reference sequence). V was clipped by 5 bases and J by 2 bases; unmatched bases: 3. The CDR3, as DNA: TGTGCCAGCAGCGGAAGCGGGAGGGCCTACGAGCAGTACTTC. This translates into CASSGSGRAYEQYF.

This sequence joins TRBV19 and TRBJ2-1; 10 bases fit TRBD1. J gave up 6 bases and V 5 bases, and 1 base lay outside the gene matches. Germline values: CDR1 LNHDA, CDR2 SQIVND (reference sequence). The CDR3 has 13 amino acids. CDR3 sequence: CASSGQGGNEQFF. CDR3 bases: TGTGCCAGTAGTGGACAGGGGGGCAATGAGCAGTTCTTC. Full variable domain (rest looked up from reference TRBV19 and TRBJ2-1): DGGITQSPKYLFRKEGQNVTLSCEQNLNHDAMYWYRQDPGQGLRLIYYSQIVNDFQKGDIAEGYSVSREKKESFPLTVTSAQKNPTAFYLCASSGQGGNEQFFGPGTRLTVL.

For the CDR3, the DNA is TGTGCCAGCAGTTACTCGGCGTCCCCCCGGCAGCCCCAGCATTTT. Translation: CASSYSASPRQPQHF. The rearrangement uses TRBV6-7 and TRBJ1-5; no firm D call. TRBV6-7 is reported as an ORF; its role is uncertain. The ends were cut back, 0 bases at V and 7 bases at J, with 13 bases in the middle. This CDR3 has 15 amino acids.

The rearrangement joins TRBV28 to TRBJ2-3; D possibly matches TRBD1 or TRBD2 (5 bases each). Germline assignment: CDR1 MDHEN and CDR2 SYDVKM. V dropped 4 bases and J dropped 6 bases, with 20 bases sitting between them. The CDR3 sequence is 16 residues long. CDR3 protein: CASSSSGTPAGDTQYF. CDR3 in DNA: TGTGCCAGCAGTTCGTCCGGGACCCCGGCTGGGGATACGCAGTATTTT. The complete variable domain, with remaining parts taken from reference TRBV28 and TRBJ2-3, reads DVKVTQSSRYLVKRTGEKVFLECVQDMDHENMFWYRQDPGLGLRLIYFSYDVKMKEKGDIPEGYSVSREKKERFSLILESASTNQTSMYLCASSSSGTPAGDTQYFGPGTRLTVL.

The rearrangement joins TRBV6-2 or TRBV6-3 to TRBJ2-7; no reliable D call. The germline V gene encodes CDR1 MNHEY and CDR2 SVGEGT. This CDR3 has 14 amino acids. The V end was cut by 2 bases, the J end by 1 base, with 9 bases between. The chain's CDR3 is CASSYAALSYEQYF. In nucleotides, the CDR3 is TGTGCCAGCAGTTACGCAGCTCTATCCTACGAGCAGTACTTC.

The chain uses TRBV9 and TRBJ1-2; D unclear. V lost 0 bases to trimming and J lost 2 bases, with 8 bases between them. CDR3 length equals 14 residues. Looked up from germline, CDR1 is SGDLS and CDR2 is YYNGEE. CDR3: CASSVGRGNYGYTF. DNA of the CDR3: TGTGCCAGCAGCGTAGGACGGGGAAACTATGGCTACACCTTC.

The chain joins TRBV19 to TRBJ1-5, with D possibly TRBD1 on 5 matching bases. Germline CDR1 LNHDA, CDR2 SQIVND (reference sequence). V dropped 6 bases and J dropped 6 bases, with 18 bases sitting between them. This CDR3 has 15 residues. CDR3 in DNA: TGTGCCAGTAGAATCGGGGGACTTCTAATTCAGCCCCAGCATTTT. Translation: CASRIGGLLIQPQHF.

The V gene is TRBV3-1 (or the pseudogene TRBV3-2), the J gene TRBJ2-7, with a possible D match to TRBD1 (6 bases). The CDR3 spans 14 residues. Germline loops: CDR1 LGHDT, CDR2 YNNKEL (reference sequence). Trimming cost V 6 bases and J 2 bases, with 14 bases left between them. DNA for the CDR3: TGTGCCAGCAGTTACACAGGGTCGCCCTACGAGCAGTACTTC. Translating gives CASSYTGSPYEQYF.

The chain is built from TRBV28 and TRBJ1-2, with D perhaps TRBD1 (6 bases). The CDR3 runs 17 residues. Germline V gene sequence: CDR1 MDHEN, CDR2 SYDVKM. V dropped 5 bases and J dropped 0 bases, with 19 bases sitting between them. DNA of the CDR3: TGTGCCAGCAGTCTCTACCCCCCGGGACACCCTAACTATGGCTACACCTTC. This translates into CASSLYPPGHPNYGYTF.

The chain joins TRBV28 to TRBJ2-7; 11 nucleotides agree with TRBD2. The V and J ends lost 6 bases and 6 bases, in that order; junction bases with no gene match: 7. The CDR3 spans 14 residues. CDR1 and CDR2 (germline): MDHEN, SYDVKM. The CDR3, as DNA: TGTGCCAGCAGATCCTCGACTAGCGGGACCGAGCAGTACTTC. Protein sequence: CASRSSTSGTEQYF.

Only one count was recorded for this clone. J is TRBJ2-2 and V is TRBV6-5; D may match TRBD1 or TRBD2 (6 bases each). CDR3 size: 14 residues. Germline V gene sequence: CDR1 MNHEY, CDR2 SVGAGI. V was cut by 7 bases and J by 6 bases, with 15 bases left in between. As DNA, the CDR3 is TGTGCCAGCATGTCGTGGGGGGCTCCCGGGGAGCTGTTTTTT. Translation: CASMSWGAPGELFF.

This chain's CDR3 is CASTGNTEAFF. The CDR3 nucleotides are TGTGCCAGCACGGGGAACACTGAAGCTTTCTTT. V and J are TRBV6-5 and TRBJ1-1; D call uncertain. The CDR3 totals 11 residues. Germline V gene lookup returns CDR1 MNHEY and CDR2 SVGAGI. V was clipped by 7 bases and J by 1 base, with 4 bases between them.

This chain uses TRBV18 with TRBJ2-5; 7 bases are a match to TRBD1. V was clipped by 3 bases and J by 3 bases; unmatched bases: 7. The CDR3 runs 15 residues. CDR1 KGHSH and CDR2 LQKENI come from the germline V gene. CDR3: CASSPEWDSKETQYF. For the CDR3, the DNA is TGTGCCAGCTCACCCGAATGGGACAGCAAAGAGACCCAGTACTTC.

This clone was counted once. The chain uses TRBV7-2 and TRBJ2-1; TRBD2 matches 7 bases. This CDR3 contains 15 residues. V dropped 7 bases and J dropped 3; count of bases not matched to a gene: 9. CDR1 SGHTA and CDR2 FQGNSA come from the germline V gene. This CDR3 reads CASNEGGINYNEQFF. CDR3 nucleotides: TGTGCCAGCAACGAGGGAGGGATTAACTACAATGAGCAGTTCTTC.

This rearrangement joins TRBV4-2 to TRBJ2-3; 8 positions agree with TRBD1. Germline CDR1 is LGHNA and CDR2 is YNFKEQ. The CDR3 loop spans 18 amino acids. The trim removed 0 bases at V and 3 bases at J, leaving 11 bases unmatched. The CDR3 bases are TGTGCCAGCAGCCAAGAAGGGACAGGTTCTTTCGGGACAGATACGCAGTATTTT. Translation: CASSQEGTGSFGTDTQYF.

The chain couples TRBV4-1 to TRBJ2-1, with D maybe TRBD2 (5 bases). The CDR3 is 14 residues long. V was cut by 0 bases and J by 10 bases, with 13 bases left in between. From germline, CDR1 is MGHRA and CDR2 YSYEKL. CDR3 sequence reads: CASSQDISGWEQFF. CDR3 bases: TGCGCCAGCAGCCAAGATATTTCGGGGTGGGAGCAGTTCTTC.

The chain couples TRBV5-6 to TRBJ1-6, with 12 bases lining up with TRBD1. CDR1 and CDR2 (germline): SGHDT, YYEEEE. The CDR3 is made up of 15 amino acids. V lost 4 bases and J lost 14; bases outside the gene matches: 10. The CDR3 protein is CASSRGTGGLGALHF. The DNA of the CDR3 is TGTGCCAGCAGCCGAGGGACAGGGGGCCTTGGGGCCCTCCACTTT.